Described below is a single T cell receptor beta chain sequence and its context. Original analysis: Reference gene primer amplification gave nucleated cell count estimates. Assay used: immunoSEQ multiplex PCR; TCRdb lists only in-frame clones, some missing. Clonal size and the V and J genes are those of that table, whereas D and trimming came from the DNA. The table includes fewer than 400,000 clones, 85% detected once. Germline V gives CDR1 SGHRS, CDR2 YFSETQ. The junction had 3 bases not matched to a gene; V was cut back by 3 bases and J by 3 bases. This CDR3 is built from 14 residues. This sample was included in a study of blood T cell repertoires in COVID-19. Study summary: The samples span acute and convalescent COVID-19 from the United States, Italy and Spain. PBMCs, B-cell-depleted T cells, or T cells were the source of the cDNA or gDNA that made up the material.

The source of this sequence is a young woman with acute or convalescent COVID-19. What was sequenced was peripheral blood. The chain combines TRBV5-1 with TRBJ2-3; 8 bases agree with TRBD1. The CDR3 protein is CASSYYRGTDTQYF. The CDR3 DNA is TGCGCCAGCAGCTACTACAGGGGGACAGATACGCAGTATTTT. The full variable domain, rest sourced from reference TRBV5-1 and TRBJ2-3, is KAGVTQTPRYLIKTRGQQVTLSCSPISGHRSVSWYQQTPGQGLQFLFEYFSETQRNKGNFPGRFSGRQFSNSRSEMNVSTLELGDSALYLCASSYYRGTDTQYFGPGTRLTVL.